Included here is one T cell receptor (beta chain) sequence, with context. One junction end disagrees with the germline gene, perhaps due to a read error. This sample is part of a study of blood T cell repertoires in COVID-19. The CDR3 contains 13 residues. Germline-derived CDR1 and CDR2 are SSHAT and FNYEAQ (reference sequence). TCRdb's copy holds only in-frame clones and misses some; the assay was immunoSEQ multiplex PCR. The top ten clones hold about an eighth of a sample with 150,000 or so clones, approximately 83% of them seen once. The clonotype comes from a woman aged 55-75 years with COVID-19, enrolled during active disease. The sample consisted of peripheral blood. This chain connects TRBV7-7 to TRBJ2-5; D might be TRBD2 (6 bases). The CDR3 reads CASSLGRGETQYF. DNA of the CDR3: TGTGCTAGCAGCTTAGGTCGGGGGGAGACCCAGTACTTC.